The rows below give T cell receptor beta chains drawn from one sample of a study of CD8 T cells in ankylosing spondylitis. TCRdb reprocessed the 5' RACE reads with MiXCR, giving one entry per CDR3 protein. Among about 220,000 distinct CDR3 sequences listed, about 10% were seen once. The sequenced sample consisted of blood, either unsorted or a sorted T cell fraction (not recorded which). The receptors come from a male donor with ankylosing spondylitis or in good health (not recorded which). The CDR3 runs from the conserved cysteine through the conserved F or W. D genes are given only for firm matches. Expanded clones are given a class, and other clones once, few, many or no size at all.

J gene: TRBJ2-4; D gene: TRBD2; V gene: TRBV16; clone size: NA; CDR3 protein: CASSQWFSGENIQYF; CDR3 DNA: TGTGCCAGCAGCCAATGGTTTAGCGGGGAAAACATTCAGTACTTC
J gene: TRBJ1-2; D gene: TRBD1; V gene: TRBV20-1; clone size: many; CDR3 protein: CSARGLDRVDYGYTF; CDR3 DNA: TGCAGTGCTAGAGGGTTGGACAGGGTGGACTATGGCTACACCTTC
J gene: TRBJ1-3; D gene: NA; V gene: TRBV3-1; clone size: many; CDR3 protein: CASSLDPGNTIYF; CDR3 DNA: TGTGCCAGCAGCCTGGATCCTGGAAACACCATATATTTT
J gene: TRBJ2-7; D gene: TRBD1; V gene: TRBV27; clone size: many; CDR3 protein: CASSPPGQAYEQYF; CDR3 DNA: TGTGCCAGCAGTCCACCCGGACAGGCCTACGAGCAGTACTTC
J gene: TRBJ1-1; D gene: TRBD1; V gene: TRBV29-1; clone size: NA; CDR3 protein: CSVGQGKDTEAFF; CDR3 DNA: TGCAGCGTTGGACAGGGGAAGGACACTGAAGCTTTCTTT
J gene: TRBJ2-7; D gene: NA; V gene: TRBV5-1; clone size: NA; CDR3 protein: CASSLVESSYEQYF; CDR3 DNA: TGCGCCAGCAGCTTGGTTGAGTCCTCCTACGAGCAGTACTTC
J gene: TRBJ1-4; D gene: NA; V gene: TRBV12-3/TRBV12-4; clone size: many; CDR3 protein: CASGDPANEKLFF; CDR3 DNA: TGTGCCAGCGGCGACCCGGCTAATGAAAAACTGTTTTTT
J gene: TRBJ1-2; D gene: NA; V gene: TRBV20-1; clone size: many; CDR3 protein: CSASSTGSPNYGYTF; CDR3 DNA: TGCAGTGCTAGTTCGACAGGCTCTCCTAACTATGGCTACACCTTC
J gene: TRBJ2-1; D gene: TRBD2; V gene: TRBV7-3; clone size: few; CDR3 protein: CASSPGGGAWDNEQFF; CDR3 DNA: TGTGCCAGCAGCCCCGGCGGGGGGGCTTGGGACAATGAGCAGTTCTTC
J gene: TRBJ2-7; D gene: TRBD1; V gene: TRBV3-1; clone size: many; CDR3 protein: CASSQATGGSYEQYF; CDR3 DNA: TGTGCCAGCAGCCAAGCGACAGGGGGCTCGTACGAGCAGTACTTC
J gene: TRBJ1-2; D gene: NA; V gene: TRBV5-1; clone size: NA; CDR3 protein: CASSLDAGTRGNGYTF; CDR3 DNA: TGCGCCAGCAGCTTGGACGCGGGAACGCGAGGGAATGGCTACACCTTC
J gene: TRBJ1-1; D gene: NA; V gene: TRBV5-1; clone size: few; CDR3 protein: CASSLGTGVRNTEAFF; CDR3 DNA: TGCGCCAGCAGCCTCGGTACGGGGGTCCGGAACACTGAAGCTTTCTTT
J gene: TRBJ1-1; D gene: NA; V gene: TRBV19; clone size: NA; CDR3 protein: CASSVRRQNTEAFF; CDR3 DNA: TGTGCCAGTAGTGTCCGACGGCAGAACACTGAAGCTTTCTTT
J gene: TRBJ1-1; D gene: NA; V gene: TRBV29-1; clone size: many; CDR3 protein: CSVSIGGGTEAFF; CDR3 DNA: TGCAGCGTATCGATCGGGGGTGGCACTGAAGCTTTCTTT
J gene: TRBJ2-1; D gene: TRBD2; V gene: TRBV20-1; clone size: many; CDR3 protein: CSAPGLADNEQFF; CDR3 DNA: TGCAGTGCGCCGGGACTAGCGGATAATGAGCAGTTCTTC
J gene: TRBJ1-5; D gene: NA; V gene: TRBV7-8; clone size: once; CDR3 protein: CASSLGRRPTGGNQPQHF; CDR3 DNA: TGTGCCAGCAGCCTAGGACGGAGACCCACAGGCGGCAATCAGCCCCAGCATTTT
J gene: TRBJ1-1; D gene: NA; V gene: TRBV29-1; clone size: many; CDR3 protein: CSVADTRLPEAFF; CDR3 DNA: TGCAGCGTGGCGGACACCAGATTGCCTGAAGCTTTCTTT
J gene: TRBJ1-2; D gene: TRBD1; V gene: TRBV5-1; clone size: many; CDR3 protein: CASSLDRQGDGYTF; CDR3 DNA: TGCGCCAGCAGCTTGGATCGACAGGGGGATGGCTACACCTTC
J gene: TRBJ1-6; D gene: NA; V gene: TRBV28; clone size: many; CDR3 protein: CASSLFPAPTSMDSPLHF; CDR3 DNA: TGTGCCAGCAGTTTATTTCCCGCTCCAACGTCTATGGATTCACCCCTCCACTTT
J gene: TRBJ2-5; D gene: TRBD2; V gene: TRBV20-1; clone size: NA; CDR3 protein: CGGGLKETQYF; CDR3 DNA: TGCGGCGGGGGACTGAAAGAGACCCAGTACTTC
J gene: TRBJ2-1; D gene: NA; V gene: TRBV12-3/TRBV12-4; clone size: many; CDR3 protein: CASSFTAAYNEQFF; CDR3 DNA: TGTGCCAGCAGTTTCACCGCGGCCTACAATGAGCAGTTCTTC
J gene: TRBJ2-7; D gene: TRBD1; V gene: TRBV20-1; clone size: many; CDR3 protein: CSARDLRTGGSYEQYF; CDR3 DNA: TGCAGTGCTAGAGATCTCAGGACAGGGGGTTCCTACGAGCAGTACTTC
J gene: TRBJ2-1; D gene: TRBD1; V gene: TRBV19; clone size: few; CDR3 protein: CASSLLQGTNEQFF; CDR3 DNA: TGTGCCAGTAGTTTACTACAGGGGACCAATGAGCAGTTCTTC
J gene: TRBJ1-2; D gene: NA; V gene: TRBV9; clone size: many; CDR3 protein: CASSVDGNSYGYTF; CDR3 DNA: TGTGCCAGCAGCGTAGATGGCAACTCATATGGCTACACCTTC
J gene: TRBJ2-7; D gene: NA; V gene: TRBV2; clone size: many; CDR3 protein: CASSFTDYEQYF; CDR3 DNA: TGTGCCAGCAGTTTCACCGACTACGAGCAGTACTTC
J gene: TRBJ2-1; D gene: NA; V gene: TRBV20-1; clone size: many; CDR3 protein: CSATSSSYNEQFF; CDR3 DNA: TGCAGTGCTACGTCTAGCTCCTACAATGAGCAGTTCTTC
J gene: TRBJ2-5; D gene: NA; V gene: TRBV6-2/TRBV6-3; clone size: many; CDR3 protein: CASSRTSRRDETQYF; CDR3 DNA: TGTGCCAGCAGCAGGACGAGTAGGCGGGACGAGACCCAGTACTTC
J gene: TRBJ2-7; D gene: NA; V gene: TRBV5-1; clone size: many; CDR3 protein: CASSLDAGRRDEQYF; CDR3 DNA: TGCGCCAGCAGCTTGGACGCCGGGCGACGTGACGAGCAGTACTTC
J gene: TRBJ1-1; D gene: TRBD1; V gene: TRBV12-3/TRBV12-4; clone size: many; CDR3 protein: CASSGETGSATEAFF; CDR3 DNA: TGTGCCAGCAGTGGAGAGACAGGGTCAGCAACTGAAGCTTTCTTT
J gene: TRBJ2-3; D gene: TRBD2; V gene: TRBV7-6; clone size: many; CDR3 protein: CASSLRQAGGTDTQYF; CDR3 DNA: TGTGCCAGCAGCTTACGTCAAGCGGGGGGCACAGATACGCAGTATTTT
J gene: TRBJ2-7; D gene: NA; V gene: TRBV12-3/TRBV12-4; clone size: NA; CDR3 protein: CASSSGRGGEQYF; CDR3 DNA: TGTGCCAGCAGTTCAGGCAGGGGAGGGGAGCAGTACTTC